This T cell receptor (beta chain) was captured by sequencing in a study of OX40 agonist ivuxolimab in advanced cancers. Describing the broader study: Ivuxolimab was a fully human IgG2 agonistic monoclonal antibody targeting the costimulatory receptor OX40 (CD134). Partial responses occurred in three dose-escalation patients, of whom one had hepatocellular carcinoma and two had cutaneous melanoma. The paper covers the monotherapy dose-escalation part of the phase I ivuxolimab trial, which included N of about 50 patients. In the dose-escalation cohort, around four fifths of patients were male, and the mean age was about 55 years, with a range of roughly 20 to 79. The purpose of peripheral TCRbeta sequencing was to test whether ivuxolimab changed TCR sequence diversity and led to clonal T-cell expansion. Intravenous ivuxolimab was administered to patients every 2 weeks at six dose levels: 0.01, 0.1, 0.3, 1.5, 3 and 10 mg/kg. Prior anti-PD-1, anti-PD-L1 or anti-CTLA-4 therapy was permitted, and checkpoint inhibitors had been received by around 40% of dose-escalation patients. Of the approximately 54 patients in dose escalation, 19 had hepatocellular carcinoma, some 15 had melanoma, 9 had renal cell carcinoma and 9 had head and neck cancer. General conclusions and limits of the study: The antigen specificity of the peripheral T cells that underwent clonal expansion was not determined. In partial responders in the 0.1-3.0 mg/kg groups, normalized peripheral clonal expansion was found to be among the lowest, especially among CD8+ T cells. Clonal expansion of both CD4+ and CD8+ blood T cells was observed from baseline to week 6 at doses 0.1 to 3.0 mg/kg. After ivuxolimab, CD8+ T cells had more expanded clones than CD4+ T cells on average. Low levels of normalized T-cell clonal expansion were also seen in some patients who did not respond.

To sequence the TCRbeta CDR3 region, genomic DNA was isolated from the sorted cells. TCRbeta CDR3 regions were sequenced using the immunoSEQ Assay. The immuneACCESS repertoire file appears here via TCRdb, limited to in-frame rearrangements. These files lack a portion of the clones; in checked studies, under half of the deficit traces to unresolved V genes, and the cause of the others is not known. The table for this sample lists roughly 15,000 clones; roughly 77% of them were counted only once. The top ten hold just over 35% of the sample. Inclusive of the bounding cysteine and phenylalanine, the CDR3 is 15 residues long. The sequence is cut down to CDR3 DNA, 45 bases in frame from base 1. Looking up the germline V gene (reference sequence) yields CDR1 SGHKS and CDR2 YYEKEE. V was cut back by 0 bases and J by 0 bases, leaving a gap of 7 bases between them. About this clone itself: The specificity of this receptor is unknown. The input lacks base qualities; no much larger clone sits a single base away.

The trial excluded patients who had a history of autoimmune disease or were on systemic immunosuppression. Peripheral blood for TCR sequencing was collected from all dose cohorts at baseline, on cycle 4 day 1, and on cycle 7 day 1. Samples came from an open-label, multicenter, first-in-human phase I dose-escalation trial of ivuxolimab. Adults with locally advanced or metastatic head and neck squamous cell, hepatocellular, melanoma or renal cell carcinoma were enrolled in the trial. Before TCR sequencing, CD4+ and CD8+ T cells were separately sorted from peripheral blood. The sequence was collected from an adult with an advanced solid tumor such as melanoma, head and neck, liver or kidney cancer. The sample consisted of CD4+ or CD8+ T cells sorted from blood, taken in a trial of the OX40 agonist ivuxolimab. This chain is built from TRBV5-5 and TRBJ2-1, with no confidently assigned D gene. The CDR3 region: CASSLDSSSYNEQFF. In nucleotides, the sequence is TGTGCCAGCAGCTTGGACAGTAGCTCCTACAATGAGCAGTTCTTC.